This T cell receptor (beta chain) came from a study of T-cell memory formation after mild COVID-19. Overall study context: Largely donor-specific TCR clusters were found.

Findings of the study overall: Cross-reactive memory apparently joined, as some responding clones appeared in pre-infection memory. The SARS-CoV-2 specificity of second-wave clones reaching peak at day 37 remained unverified. Contracting clones localized mainly to CM and EM when CD4+ and mainly to EMRA when CD8+.

A word on this clonotype: Its antigen remains unknown.

TCRdb analysed the 5' RACE reads with MiXCR anew, one entry per CDR3 protein. This table has under 200,000 distinct CDR3 sequences, roughly 11% appearing once. The receptor was derived from a man aged 18 to 29 who had mild COVID-19 (a few samples of this study predate the infection). Cell type and time point are not known. The specimen was PBMCs or a T cell subset sorted from them (not recorded which).

CDR3 sequence reads: CASSQDPRGSDGYTF. The CDR3 coding sequence is TGTGCCAGCAGCCAAGATCCCAGGGGGAGCGATGGCTACACCTTC. V gene TRBV4-2 combines with J gene TRBJ1-2; TRBD1 matches at 7 bases. This CDR3 has 15 amino acids. The V gene end was trimmed by 0 bases and the J gene end by 6 bases; junction bases not matched to a gene: 7. CDR1 is LGHNA and CDR2 is YNFKEQ in the germline V gene.